This TCR beta chain was profiled in a study of ipilimumab plus nivolumab after autologous stem cell transplantation. Study summary: Typical patient got a few ipilimumab doses and fewer than 10 nivolumab doses (median).

The protocol was immunoSEQ multiplex PCR, while the TCRdb copy is restricted to in-frame clones and leaves out a portion. This table has 8,000 to 13,000 clones, approximately 81% appearing once. The CDR3 is 11 amino acids. Germline lookup yields CDR1 MNHEY and CDR2 SVGAGI. With V trimmed by 5 bases and J by 9 bases, 1 base remained unmatched. This sample comprised PBMCs, obtained in a trial of ipilimumab plus nivolumab as post-transplant consolidation. This receptor was taken from a male donor with diffuse large B-cell lymphoma. V usage is TRBV6-5 and J usage is TRBJ2-1; TRBD2 matches at 7 bases. In DNA form, the CDR3 reads TGTGCCAGCAGTACTAGCGTTGAGCAGTTCTTC. Translating it yields CASSTSVEQFF.